Listed below are T cell receptor beta chains from one sample, sequenced in a study of shared clonotypes between healthy human individuals. Only in-frame clones appear in the TCRdb table, and some are missing; sequencing was by immunoSEQ multiplex PCR. The sample includes about 2.3 million clones, more than 85% of them seen just once. What was sequenced was naive CD4+ T cells from PBMCs. The receptor set was obtained from a man in his late teens or twenties in good health. Some clones in this sample may be carry-over from other donors' samples. Both conserved end residues are part of each CDR3. The D gene is left open where the match is weak. The size entry is marked missing in some rows and otherwise reads once, few, many or a size class.

D	J	V	size	DNA	CDR3
NA	TRBJ2-2	TRBV7-2	NA	TGTGCCAGCAGCTTAGTCCGGGCTTGGGGGACCGGGGAGCTGTTTTTT	CASSLVRAWGTGELFF
NA	TRBJ2-1	TRBV18	NA	TGTGCCAGCTCACCAGAACAGCCCCCCTACAATGAGCAGTTCTTC	CASSPEQPPYNEQFF
TRBD1	TRBJ1-1	TRBV28	NA	TGTGCCAGCAGTTTTAACAGGGGAACTGAAGCTTTCTTT	CASSFNRGTEAFF
NA	TRBJ1-5	TRBV28	NA	TGTGCCAGCAGCCTCGGCGGCATGGGGGAAAGGCAGCCCCAGCATTTT	CASSLGGMGERQPQHF
NA	TRBJ2-3	TRBV7-7	NA	TGTGCCAGCAGCCAGCTTATGCAATGCGGGGACACAGATACGCAGTATTTT	CASSQLMQCGDTDTQYF
NA	TRBJ2-1	TRBV28	NA	TGTGCCAGCAGCTGGGACTCATACAATGAGCAGTTCTTC	CASSWDSYNEQFF
NA	TRBJ2-7	TRBV28	NA	TGTGCCAGCAGTTTACCCCTTAGGCGGCGGGAGCAGTACTTC	CASSLPLRRREQYF
TRBD2	TRBJ2-7	TRBV7-2	NA	TGTGCCAGCAGCTCCCCTGAAGCGGGAGGTCACGGCGAGCAGTACTTC	CASSSPEAGGHGEQYF
TRBD2	TRBJ2-1	TRBV5-1	NA	TGCGCCAGCAGCCTGGAGGCTAGCGGACGCTACAATGAGCAGTTCTTC	CASSLEASGRYNEQFF
NA	TRBJ1-4	TRBV5-1	NA	TGCGCCAGCAGCTTGAACAGTGCAACTAATGAAAAACTGTTTTTT	CASSLNSATNEKLFF
TRBD1	TRBJ1-3	TRBV7-9	NA	TGTGCCAGCAGTCGACAGGGACCCTCTGGAAACACCATATATTTT	CASSRQGPSGNTIYF
TRBD2	TRBJ2-7	TRBV10-3	NA	TGTGCCATCAGTCCCGGGAGGGCCTTTGTCTACGAGCAGTACTTC	CAISPGRAFVYEQYF
NA	TRBJ1-3	TRBV4-2	NA	TGTGCCAGCAGCCAAAAGGCAGGAACTAGAGGAGACACCATATATTTT	CASSQKAGTRGDTIYF
NA	TRBJ2-5	TRBV7-9	NA	TGTGCCAGCAGCTTAGGAGCTACGGCCCAAGAGACCCAGTACTTC	CASSLGATAQETQYF
NA	TRBJ2-3	TRBV11-1	NA	TGTGCCAGCAGCTCCATTTCCGACTCAGGGGCAGATACGCAGTATTTT	CASSSISDSGADTQYF
NA	TRBJ1-4	TRBV2	NA	TGTGCCGGGAGGACGTCTCCAACTAATGAAAAACTGTTTTTT	CAGRTSPTNEKLFF
TRBD1	TRBJ1-1	TRBV2	NA	TGTGCCAAAACGGGGGACAGGGGACTGAACACTGAAGCTTTCTTT	CAKTGDRGLNTEAFF
NA	TRBJ2-1	TRBV19	NA	TGTGCCAGTAGTACTCAGGGGTACAATGAGCAGTTCTTC	CASSTQGYNEQFF
TRBD1	TRBJ2-3	TRBV5-1	NA	TGCGCCAGCAGCTATGGACAGGGAGAAGGCACAGATACGCAGTATTTT	CASSYGQGEGTDTQYF
NA	TRBJ1-3	TRBV21-1	once	TGTGCCCGGGGACTCGGGACAGGGAAGGTTTTCCCTGGAAACACCATATATTTT	CARGLGTGKVFPGNTIYF
NA	TRBJ2-1	TRBV29-1	once	TGCAGGACGGGTGGTGCGGGGAGCTCCTACAATGAGCAGTTCTTC	CRTGGAGSSYNEQFF
NA	TRBJ2-5	TRBV5-1	once	TGCGCCAGCAGCTTGGACATCGCAGAGACCCAGTACTTC	CASSLDIAETQYF
TRBD2	TRBJ2-3	TRBV6-5	NA	TGTGCCAGCAGTCCGAAGGGAGGGGAAGATACGCAGTATTTT	CASSPKGGEDTQYF
TRBD1	TRBJ2-7	TRBV19	once	TGTGCTACAGACAGGGGAAATGGCGAGCAGTACTTC	CATDRGNGEQYF
NA	TRBJ2-3	TRBV5-1	NA	TGCGCCAGCAGCTTGGAAGAGCCATTCACAGATACGCAGTATTTT	CASSLEEPFTDTQYF
TRBD1	TRBJ2-7	TRBV2	NA	TGTGCCAGCACCCGGGACAGGGGTCTGGGTGAGCAGTACTTC	CASTRDRGLGEQYF
NA	TRBJ1-5	TRBV11-2	NA	TGTGCCAGCAGCTTAGCGCTCTTAGGGTATCAGCCCCAGCATTTT	CASSLALLGYQPQHF
NA	TRBJ2-7	TRBV7-9	NA	TGTGCCAGCAGCTTAGGGGGGAGCGAGCAGTACTTC	CASSLGGSEQYF
TRBD2	TRBJ2-3	TRBV28	NA	TGTGCCAGCAGAGAGGGACTAGCAGCAGATACGCAGTATTTT	CASREGLAADTQYF
NA	TRBJ1-3	TRBV28	NA	TGTGCCAGCAGTTTATCCGGGGTCGGAAACACCATATATTTT	CASSLSGVGNTIYF
NA	TRBJ2-2	TRBV5-1	NA	TGCGCCAGCAGCGGGGTGAGGGGACCGAACACCGGGGAGCTGTTTTTT	CASSGVRGPNTGELFF
TRBD1	TRBJ2-7	TRBV7-2	NA	TGTGCCAGCAGCTTCTCAGGACAGGGGGGGTACGAGCAGTACTTC	CASSFSGQGGYEQYF
TRBD1	TRBJ1-5	TRBV7-8	NA	TGTGCCAGCAGCAGAGGGACAGCGGGTCAGCCCCAGCATTTT	CASSRGTAGQPQHF
NA	TRBJ1-3	TRBV6-5	NA	TGTGCCAGCAGGGGAGCAGCTGGAAACACCATATATTTT	CASRGAAGNTIYF
TRBD1	TRBJ2-2	TRBV5-1	NA	TGCGCCAGCAGCCCGGACAGGGGGCCCGGCACCGGGGAGCTGTTTTTT	CASSPDRGPGTGELFF
TRBD2	TRBJ2-7	TRBV9	NA	TGTGCCAGCAGCGCAGCACTTCTAGCGGGAGGGCCCTCCGAGCAGTACTTC	CASSAALLAGGPSEQYF
NA	TRBJ2-7	TRBV28	NA	TGTGCCAGCAGTCCTTACGGAGGGCCAGGAGAGCAGTACTTC	CASSPYGGPGEQYF
NA	TRBJ2-7	TRBV29-1	NA	TGCAGCGTGGGCCGTTCAGGGTACGAGCAGTACTTC	CSVGRSGYEQYF
TRBD2	TRBJ2-3	TRBV4-3	NA	TGCGCCAGCAGCCAAGAAGTGAGCGGGAGACTAAGGCAGTATTTT	CASSQEVSGRLRQYF
TRBD2	TRBJ2-2	TRBV19	NA	TGTGCCAGTAGTACAACCGGGACTAGGCTCACCGGGGAGCTGTTTTTT	CASSTTGTRLTGELFF
NA	TRBJ2-1	TRBV7-8	NA	TGTGCCAGCACCCCTTACACCTGGGACACCTACAATGAGCAGTTCTTC	CASTPYTWDTYNEQFF
TRBD2	TRBJ2-3	TRBV7-2	NA	TGTGCCAGCAGCGCGGGGGGAGATACGCAGTATTTT	CASSAGGDTQYF